This T cell receptor (beta chain) derives from a study of blood T cells in healthy people across ages. Germline CDR1 and CDR2: DFQATT and SNEGSKA (reference sequence). V gave up 3 bases and J gave up 0 bases, with 9 bases separating them. The CDR3 covers 14 residues. The second PCR ran about 6 to 11 cycles with a sample-barcoded 5' primer and J-beta primers. TCRdb re-called the 5' RACE reads with MiXCR, one entry per CDR3 protein. Of hundreds of thousands of distinct CDR3 sequences in the sample, roughly 25% are singletons; the top ten hold roughly 9%. Study findings and constraints: TCR beta diversity per million T cells fell roughly linearly with age.

To note about this clonotype: The target antigen is unknown.

Every sample gave at least 5 micrograms of total RNA when it was extracted. These same records also appear under a second study, on T cells of mothers and their children. That work adds: The whole RNA yield was converted to cDNA, roughly 1.5 ug per 15 ul. Each child contributed millions of TCR beta CDR3 reads, while each mother contributed over 8.5 million.

The receptor was isolated from a boy younger than 18 in good health. J is TRBJ1-3 and V is TRBV20-1; TRBD1 is a possible D gene (5 bases). Sequenced sample: blood. The CDR3 protein is CSARGPYSGNTIYF. CDR3 DNA sequence: TGCAGTGCTAGGGGACCTTACTCTGGAAACACCATATATTTT.